This entry lists 14 T cell receptor beta chains sequenced from one sample in a study of cytomegalovirus exposure and HLA in healthy donors (dated by TCRdb to the late 2010s). Preparation of the library involved the immunoSEQ multiplex PCR assay. For the multiplex PCR, a mixture combining 60 forward primers for TCR Vbeta segments and 13 reverse primers for TCR Jbeta segments was used. In its TCRdb copy, this immuneACCESS table keeps in-frame sequences only and misses some clones. Where compared with another copy, unresolved V genes explain less than half of these, and the others have no known cause. The sample contains 96,000 or so clones, roughly 79% of them found a single time. 2.5% to 3% of the sample is taken by the ten largest. Sequences were obtained from PBMCs. These receptors all stem from a female donor in good health and CMV-seropositive.

This chain links TRBV2 with TRBJ2-1; the D gene is possibly TRBD2 (5 bases). Germline V gives CDR1 SNHLY, CDR2 FYNNEI. This CDR3 comprises 15 residues. Trimming took off 7 bases at V and 0 bases at J, with 13 bases between the two ends. CDR3 sequence (DNA): TGTGCCAGCAAGACTACTCCGGTCTCCTACAATGAGCAGTTCTTC. Protein product: CASKTTPVSYNEQFF.

This chain links TRBV28 with TRBJ1-1, with D possibly matching TRBD1 (5 bases). This CDR3 is 12 amino acids long. The germline gives CDR1 MDHEN, CDR2 SYDVKM. The V and J ends lost 4 bases and 7 bases respectively, with 10 bases between them. The CDR3 bases are TGTGCCAGCAGTTCGCCGGGGGGTGAAGCTTTCTTT. It yields the protein CASSSPGGEAFF.

The chain links TRBV28 to TRBJ2-5; D is ambiguous. Deletions cut 6 bases from V and 1 base from J, with 15 bases between. This CDR3 is built from 15 residues. CDR1 is MDHEN and CDR2 is SYDVKM in the germline V gene. DNA for the CDR3: TGTGCCAGCAGCCCAGCCCATGGGCGCCAAGAGACCCAGTACTTC. Translated: CASSPAHGRQETQYF.

The count of this clone is one. This chain connects TRBV5-6 to TRBJ1-4; D uncertain. The CDR3 is 14 amino acids. Trimming removed 2 bases from V and 8 bases from J, with 13 bases in between. Germline V gives CDR1 SGHDT, CDR2 YYEEEE. CDR3 amino acids: CASSFGSPREKLFF. The CDR3 DNA is TGTGCCAGCAGCTTCGGGAGTCCCAGGGAAAAACTGTTTTTT.

This clone was picked up one time. CDR3 nucleotides: TGTGCCACCAGCATGGACAGGGGGCTCATGAACACTGAAGCTTTCTTT. Translated: CATSMDRGLMNTEAFF. The chain is built from TRBV15 and TRBJ1-1, with 11 bases lining up with TRBD1. Germline CDR1 is LNHNV and CDR2 is YYDKDF (reference sequence). The CDR3 has 16 residues. The ends lost 4 bases at V and 0 bases at J; junction bases unmatched: 4.

About this clone itself: The conserved closing phenylalanine or tryptophan is absent in this CDR3, likely reflecting a read error. This sequence joins TRBV5-4 and TRBJ1-6, with a weak D call TRBD1 (6 bases). V lost 7 bases and J 4 bases, leaving 9 bases between the germline ends. From germline, CDR1 is SGHNT and CDR2 YYREEE (reference sequence). The CDR3 contains 13 residues. The CDR3 region is CASQQGYNSPLHL. CDR3 coding DNA: TGTGCCAGCCAACAGGGATATAATTCACCCCTCCACCTT.

The J gene is TRBJ2-7, the V gene TRBV5-8, with D possibly being TRBD1 (6 bases). Trimming took off 6 bases at V and 3 bases at J, with 16 bases between the two ends. Germline CDR1 SGHTS, CDR2 YDEGEE. CDR3 length: 14 amino acids. The CDR3 loop reads CASTVTGGLYEQYF. DNA of the CDR3: TGTGCCAGCACCGTGACAGGAGGACTCTACGAGCAGTACTTC.

V usage is TRBV7-8 and J usage is TRBJ2-3; a possible D gene is TRBD1 (6 bases). The ends were cut back, 3 bases at V and 3 bases at J, with 16 bases in the middle. The CDR3 is 16 residues long. Germline CDR1 and CDR2: SGHVS and FQNEAQ. The CDR3 is CASSFLEGGVTDTQYF. The DNA for the CDR3 is TGTGCCAGCAGCTTTCTCGAAGGGGGAGTGACAGATACGCAGTATTTT.

The V gene is TRBV10-3, the J gene TRBJ2-2; TRBD2 matches at 8 bases. Germline V gene sequence: CDR1 ENHRY, CDR2 SYGVKD. This CDR3 contains 16 residues. V shed 2 bases and J 5 bases; nucleotides not matched to a gene: 7. The CDR3 is CAISEVGGARTGELFF. The CDR3 DNA reads TGTGCCATCAGTGAGGTCGGGGGGGCGCGGACCGGGGAGCTGTTTTTT.

The V call is TRBV6-5, the J call TRBJ2-7; TRBD2 matches at 7 bases. The trim removed 10 bases at V and 3 bases at J, leaving 12 bases unmatched. The CDR3 extends over 14 amino acids. The germline V gene encodes CDR1 MNHEY and CDR2 SVGAGI. The CDR3 spells CATSPAGDVYEQYF. DNA of the CDR3: TGTGCCACCTCCCCGGCGGGAGACGTCTACGAGCAGTACTTC.

The genes are TRBV7-6 and TRBJ2-2, with D perhaps matching TRBD1 (5 bases). The CDR3 has 13 amino acids. V lost 2 bases and J 7 bases, leaving 8 bases between the germline ends. Per germline, CDR1 SGHVS and CDR2 FNYEAQ. DNA for the CDR3: TGTGCCAGCAGCTTACAGGGCGGCGGGGAGCTGTTTTTT. It encodes CASSLQGGGELFF. The whole variable domain, filled in from reference TRBV7-6 and TRBJ2-2, reads GAGVSQSPRYKVTKRGQDVALRCDPISGHVSLYWYRQALGQGPEFLTYFNYEAQQDKSGLPNDRFSAERPEGSISTLTIQRTEQRDSAMYRCASSLQGGGELFFGEGSRLTVL.

This rearrangement joins TRBV7-2 to TRBJ1-1; 8 bases agree with TRBD1. CDR3 length: 15 residues. The V and J ends lost 4 bases and 1 base, in that order; junction bases with no gene match: 5. Germline loops: CDR1 SGHTA, CDR2 FQGNSA. The CDR3 DNA reads TGTGCCAGCAGCTGGAAGACAGGGGAGAACACTGAAGCTTTCTTT. The encoded protein is CASSWKTGENTEAFF.

This chain links TRBV7-2 with TRBJ2-1, with 7 bases identical to TRBD1. The ends lost 3 bases at V and 10 bases at J; junction bases unmatched: 15. Germline CDR1 reads SGHTA; CDR2 reads FQGNSA. The CDR3 spans 16 residues. The CDR3 sequence is CASSLGQLVLLSEQFF. In nucleotides, the CDR3 is TGTGCCAGCAGCTTGGGACAGTTAGTCCTTTTGAGCGAGCAGTTCTTC.

The V and J genes are TRBV9 and TRBJ2-7; D is perhaps TRBD2 (6 bases). V was clipped by 4 bases and J by 4 bases, with 15 bases between them. The CDR3 covers 14 residues. Per the germline V gene, CDR1 is SGDLS and CDR2 is YYNGEE. The CDR3, as DNA: TGTGCCAGCAGCATACTCGGGGGTTGGTACGAGCAGTACTTC. Protein sequence: CASSILGGWYEQYF.